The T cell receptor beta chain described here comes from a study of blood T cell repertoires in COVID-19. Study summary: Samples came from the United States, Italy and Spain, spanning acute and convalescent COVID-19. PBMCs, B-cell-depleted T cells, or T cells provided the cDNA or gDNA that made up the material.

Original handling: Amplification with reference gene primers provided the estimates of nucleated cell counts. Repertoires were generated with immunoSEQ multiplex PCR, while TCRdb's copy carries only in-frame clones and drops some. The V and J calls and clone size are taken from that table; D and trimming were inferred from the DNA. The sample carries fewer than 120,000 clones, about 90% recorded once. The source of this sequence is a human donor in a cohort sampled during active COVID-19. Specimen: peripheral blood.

In DNA form, the CDR3 reads TGCGCCAGCAGCTTAGAAGGACAGGCTGTGGGCTACACCTTC. Amino acid sequence: CASSLEGQAVGYTF. The V gene is TRBV5-1, the J gene TRBJ1-2, with 7 bases identical to TRBD1. Looked up from germline, CDR1 is SGHRS and CDR2 is YFSETQ. The CDR3 spans 14 residues. Trimming removed 2 bases from V and 8 bases from J; junction bases left unmatched: 9. Full variable domain (rest looked up from reference TRBV5-1 and TRBJ1-2): KAGVTQTPRYLIKTRGQQVTLSCSPISGHRSVSWYQQTPGQGLQFLFEYFSETQRNKGNFPGRFSGRQFSNSRSEMNVSTLELGDSALYLCASSLEGQAVGYTFGSGTRLTVV.